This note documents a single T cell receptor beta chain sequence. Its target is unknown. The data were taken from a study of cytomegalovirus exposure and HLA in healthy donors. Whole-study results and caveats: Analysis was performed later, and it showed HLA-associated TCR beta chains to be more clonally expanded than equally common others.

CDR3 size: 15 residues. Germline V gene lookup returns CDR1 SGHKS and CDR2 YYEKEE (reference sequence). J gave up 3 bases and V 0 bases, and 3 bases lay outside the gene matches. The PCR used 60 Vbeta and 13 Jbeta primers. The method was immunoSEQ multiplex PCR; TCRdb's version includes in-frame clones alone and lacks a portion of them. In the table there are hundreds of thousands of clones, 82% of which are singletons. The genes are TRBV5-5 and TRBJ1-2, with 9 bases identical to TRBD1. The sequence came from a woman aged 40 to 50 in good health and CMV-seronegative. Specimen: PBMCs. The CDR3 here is CASSLVGTGHYGYTF. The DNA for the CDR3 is TGTGCCAGCAGCTTGGTAGGGACAGGGCACTATGGCTACACCTTC.